The clone carrying this T cell receptor (beta chain) has a single count. These data originate in a study of blood T cell repertoires in COVID-19. The wider study: Sites across the United States, Italy and Spain contributed samples from acute and convalescent COVID-19.

As originally analysed: Amplifying reference gene primers gave estimates of nucleated cell counts. Only in-frame clones appear in the TCRdb table, and some are missing; sequencing was by immunoSEQ multiplex PCR. That table furnishes V, J and clone size, whereas the DNA furnished D and trimming. In the table there are about 26,000 clones, about 92% of which are singletons. Trimming took off 1 base at V and 1 base at J, with 13 bases between the two ends. CDR3 size: 16 residues. Germline V CDR1 and CDR2: SGHVS, FNYEAQ. This chain connects TRBV7-6 to TRBJ1-1, with a possible D match to TRBD1 (5 bases). Material: peripheral blood. The clonotype was recovered from a human donor in a cohort sampled during active COVID-19. CDR3 DNA sequence: TGTGCCAGCAGCTTAGGGGCGGCAGGGAAGAACACTGAAGCTTTCTTT. It translates to CASSLGAAGKNTEAFF.